A selection of T cell receptor beta chains follows, all from one sample in a study of T cell repertoires in cytomegalovirus infection. TCRdb analysed the reads with MiXCR anew, one entry per CDR3 protein. The table records around 280,000 distinct CDR3 sequences, approximately 14% of them present only once. The specimen was PBMCs. The receptor source for this set is a human donor in good health (CMV status not recorded). Some clones in this sample may be carry-over from other donors' samples. The CDR3 runs from the conserved cysteine through the conserved F or W. A D gene is named only where the DNA matches it firmly. Clone sizes are given selectively: once, few, many, or a class where the clone is expanded.

d_call	clone_size	v_call	j_call	cdr3_aa	cdr3_nt
TRBD1	few	TRBV28	TRBJ1-1	CASRRQGGITEAFF	TGTGCCAGCAGGCGACAGGGAGGCATCACTGAAGCTTTCTTT
NA	few	TRBV9	TRBJ2-2	CASSDQGRATGELFF	TGTGCCAGCAGCGACCAGGGGCGAGCCACCGGGGAGCTGTTTTTT
NA	many	TRBV29-1	TRBJ2-6	CSVEDLPASGANVLTF	TGCAGCGTTGAAGATCTGCCAGCCTCTGGGGCCAACGTCCTGACTTTC
NA	NA	TRBV19	TRBJ1-1	CASRTGFYTEAFF	TGTGCCAGTAGGACAGGTTTTTACACTGAAGCTTTCTTT
NA	few	TRBV29-1	TRBJ1-1	CSVERGMNTEAFF	TGCAGCGTTGAACGGGGGATGAACACTGAAGCTTTCTTT
NA	NA	TRBV20-1	TRBJ2-7	CSASGNNEQYF	TGCAGTGCTAGCGGGAACAACGAGCAGTACTTC
NA	once	TRBV7-8	TRBJ1-5	CASSLGRTAPPRSQHF	TGTGCCAGCAGCTTAGGAAGGACCGCACCCCCTCGGTCCCAGCATTTT
NA	few	TRBV20-1	TRBJ2-2	CSARLGGNTGELFF	TGCAGTGCAAGACTTGGAGGCAACACCGGGGAGCTGTTTTTT
NA	NA	TRBV20-1	TRBJ1-4	CSATLGRNEKLFF	TGCAGTGCCACACTCGGGCGGAATGAAAAACTGTTTTTT
TRBD2	many	TRBV15	TRBJ2-7	CATSRDYGGSVHEQYF	TGTGCCACCAGCAGAGATTATGGCGGGAGCGTCCACGAGCAGTACTTC